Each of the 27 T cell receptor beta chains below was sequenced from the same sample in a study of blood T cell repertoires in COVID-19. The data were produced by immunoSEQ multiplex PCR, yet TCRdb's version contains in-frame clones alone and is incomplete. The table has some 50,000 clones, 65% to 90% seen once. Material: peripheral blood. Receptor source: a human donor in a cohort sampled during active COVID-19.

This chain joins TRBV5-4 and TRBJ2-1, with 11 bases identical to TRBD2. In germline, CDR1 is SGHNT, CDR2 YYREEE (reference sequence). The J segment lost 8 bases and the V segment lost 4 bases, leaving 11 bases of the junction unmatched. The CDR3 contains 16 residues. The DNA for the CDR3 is TGTGCCAGCAGCCCAAAAACTAGCGGGAGCACGGATGAGCAGTTCTTC. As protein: CASSPKTSGSTDEQFF.

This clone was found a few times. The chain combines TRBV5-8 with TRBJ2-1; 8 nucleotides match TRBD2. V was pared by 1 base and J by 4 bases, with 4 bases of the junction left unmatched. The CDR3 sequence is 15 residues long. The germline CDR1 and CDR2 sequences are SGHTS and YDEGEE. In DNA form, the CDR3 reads TGTGCCAGCAGCTTGAGGCGGGAGGCTTACAATGAGCAGTTCTTC. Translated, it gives CASSLRREAYNEQFF.

CDR3 protein: CASSQELAKTDEQFF. The CDR3 DNA follows: TGTGCCAGCAGCCAAGAGCTAGCGAAAACGGATGAGCAGTTCTTC. This rearrangement joins TRBV7-8 to TRBJ2-1; D might be TRBD2 (6 bases). CDR1 and CDR2 from the germline V gene are SGHVS and FQNEAQ. The ends were cut back, 5 bases at V and 8 bases at J, with 19 bases in the middle. The CDR3 consists of 15 residues.

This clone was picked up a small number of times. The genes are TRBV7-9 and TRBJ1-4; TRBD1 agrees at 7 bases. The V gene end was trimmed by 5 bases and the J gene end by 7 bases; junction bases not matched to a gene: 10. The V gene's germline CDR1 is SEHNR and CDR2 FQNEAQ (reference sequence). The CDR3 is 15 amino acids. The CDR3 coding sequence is TGTGCCAGCAGCGCTCGGCGGGACAGTCTTGAAAAACTGTTTTTT. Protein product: CASSARRDSLEKLFF.

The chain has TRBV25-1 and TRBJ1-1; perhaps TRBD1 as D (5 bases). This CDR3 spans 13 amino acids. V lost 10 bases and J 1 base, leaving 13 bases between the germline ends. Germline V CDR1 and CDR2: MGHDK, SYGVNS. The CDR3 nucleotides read TGTGCCACCACTGGGGGGGGGAACACTGAAGCTTTCTTT. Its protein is CATTGGGNTEAFF.

The CDR3: CASSKKMGDSDNEQFF. As DNA, the CDR3 is TGTGCCAGCAGCAAAAAGATGGGGGACAGCGACAATGAGCAGTTCTTC. The chain recombines TRBV21-1 with TRBJ2-1; TRBD1 was called by the table and not checked on the DNA. TRBV21-1 is designated a pseudogene. The CDR3 has 16 amino acids.

CDR3 residues: CASSETGYREQYF. The CDR3 DNA follows: TGTGCCAGCAGTGAAACGGGGTATAGGGAGCAGTACTTC. The genes are TRBV25-1 and TRBJ2-7; weak D call: TRBD2 (5 bases). The CDR3 consists of 13 residues. The V and J ends lost 2 bases and 7 bases respectively, with 12 bases between them. Germline-derived CDR1 and CDR2 are MGHDK and SYGVNS.

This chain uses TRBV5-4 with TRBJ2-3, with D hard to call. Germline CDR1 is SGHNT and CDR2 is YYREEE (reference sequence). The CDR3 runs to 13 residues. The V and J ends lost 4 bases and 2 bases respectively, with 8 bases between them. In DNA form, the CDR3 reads TGTGCCAGCAGCCCTATATCCACAGATACGCAGTATTTT. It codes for CASSPISTDTQYF.

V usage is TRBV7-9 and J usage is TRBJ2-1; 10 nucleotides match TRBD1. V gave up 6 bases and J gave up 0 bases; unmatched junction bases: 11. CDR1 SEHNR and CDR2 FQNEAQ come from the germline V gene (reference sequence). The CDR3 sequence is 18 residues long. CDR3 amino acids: CASRLTRDRGLSYNEQFF. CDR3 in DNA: TGTGCCAGCAGACTGACCCGCGACAGGGGGCTCTCCTACAATGAGCAGTTCTTC.

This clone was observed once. The CDR3 loop is CASSSSFSGYTDTQYF. The CDR3 nucleotides are TGTGCCAGCAGCTCTTCCTTTAGCGGGTACACAGATACGCAGTATTTT. The genes are TRBV7-3 and TRBJ2-3; 7 bases align to TRBD2. V shed 4 bases, J shed 2 bases, and the junction held 9 bases outside the gene matches. In germline, CDR1 is SGHTA, CDR2 FQGTGA. This CDR3 is 16 amino acids long.

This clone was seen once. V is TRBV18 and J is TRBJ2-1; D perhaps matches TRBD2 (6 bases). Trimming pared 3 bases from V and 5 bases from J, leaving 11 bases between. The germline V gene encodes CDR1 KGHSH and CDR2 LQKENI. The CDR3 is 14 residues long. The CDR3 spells CASSPGLDNNEQFF. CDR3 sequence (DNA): TGTGCCAGCTCACCGGGACTTGACAACAATGAGCAGTTCTTC.

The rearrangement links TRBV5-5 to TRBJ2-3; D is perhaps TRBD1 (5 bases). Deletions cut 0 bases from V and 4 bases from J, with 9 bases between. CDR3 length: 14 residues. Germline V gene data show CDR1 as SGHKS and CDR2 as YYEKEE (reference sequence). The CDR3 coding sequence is TGTGCCAGCAGCTTGGTCCAGGGCGCAGATACGCAGTATTTT. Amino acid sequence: CASSLVQGADTQYF.

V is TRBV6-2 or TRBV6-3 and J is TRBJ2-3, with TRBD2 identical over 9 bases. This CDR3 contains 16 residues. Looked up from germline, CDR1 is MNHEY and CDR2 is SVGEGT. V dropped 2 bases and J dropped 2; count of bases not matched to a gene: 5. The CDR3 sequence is CASSYASGTLTDTQYF. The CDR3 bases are TGTGCCAGCAGTTACGCTAGCGGGACCCTCACAGATACGCAGTATTTT.

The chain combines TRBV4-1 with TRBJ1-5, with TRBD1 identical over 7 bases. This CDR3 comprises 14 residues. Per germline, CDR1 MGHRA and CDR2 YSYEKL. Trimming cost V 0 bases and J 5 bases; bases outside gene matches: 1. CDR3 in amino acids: CASSQDRGDQPQHF. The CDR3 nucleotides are TGCGCCAGCAGCCAAGACAGGGGGGATCAGCCCCAGCATTTT.

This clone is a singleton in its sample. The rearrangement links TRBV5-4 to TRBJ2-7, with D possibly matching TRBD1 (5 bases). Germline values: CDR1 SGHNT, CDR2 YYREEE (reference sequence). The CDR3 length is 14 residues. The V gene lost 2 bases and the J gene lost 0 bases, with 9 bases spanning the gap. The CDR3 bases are TGTGCCAGCAGCTTTTCAGGGTCCTCCTACGAGCAGTACTTC. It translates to CASSFSGSSYEQYF.

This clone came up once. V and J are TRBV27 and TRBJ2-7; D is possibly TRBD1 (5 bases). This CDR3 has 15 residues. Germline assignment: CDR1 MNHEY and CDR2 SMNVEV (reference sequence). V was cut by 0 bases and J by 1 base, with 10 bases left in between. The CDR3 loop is CASSLSRRGSYEQYF. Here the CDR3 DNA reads TGTGCCAGCAGTTTATCAAGAAGGGGTTCCTACGAGCAGTACTTC.

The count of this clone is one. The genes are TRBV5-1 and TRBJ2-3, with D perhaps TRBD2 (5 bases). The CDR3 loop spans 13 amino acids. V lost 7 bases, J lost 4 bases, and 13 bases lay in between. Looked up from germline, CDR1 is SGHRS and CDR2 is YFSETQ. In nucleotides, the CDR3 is TGCGCCAGCGCCGGCGGGTGGGCAGATACGCAGTATTTT. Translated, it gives CASAGGWADTQYF.

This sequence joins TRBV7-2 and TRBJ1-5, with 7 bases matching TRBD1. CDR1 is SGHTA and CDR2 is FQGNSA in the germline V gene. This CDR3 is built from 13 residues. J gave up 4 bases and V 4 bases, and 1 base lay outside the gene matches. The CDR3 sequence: CASSWGQNQPQHF. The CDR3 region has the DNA TGTGCCAGCAGCTGGGGACAGAATCAGCCCCAGCATTTT.

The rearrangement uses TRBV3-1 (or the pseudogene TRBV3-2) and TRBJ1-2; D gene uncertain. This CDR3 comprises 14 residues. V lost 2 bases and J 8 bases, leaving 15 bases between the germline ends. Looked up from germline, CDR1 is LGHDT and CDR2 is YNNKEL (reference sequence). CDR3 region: CASSQSEGGRGYTF. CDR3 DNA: TGTGCCAGCAGCCAATCGGAAGGCGGGAGAGGCTACACCTTC.

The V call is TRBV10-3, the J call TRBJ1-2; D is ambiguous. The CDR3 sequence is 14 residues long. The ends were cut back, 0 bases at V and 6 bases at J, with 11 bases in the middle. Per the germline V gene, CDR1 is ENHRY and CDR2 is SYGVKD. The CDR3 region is CAISESKQTDGYTF. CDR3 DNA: TGTGCCATCAGTGAGTCGAAACAGACGGATGGCTACACCTTC.

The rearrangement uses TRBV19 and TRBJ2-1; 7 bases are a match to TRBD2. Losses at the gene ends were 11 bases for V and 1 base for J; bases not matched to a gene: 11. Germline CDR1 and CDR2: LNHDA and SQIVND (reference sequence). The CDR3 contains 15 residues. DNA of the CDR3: TGTGCCCCTGGGGGGGGGACTCCTTCCTACAATGAGCAGTTCTTC. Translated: CAPGGGTPSYNEQFF.

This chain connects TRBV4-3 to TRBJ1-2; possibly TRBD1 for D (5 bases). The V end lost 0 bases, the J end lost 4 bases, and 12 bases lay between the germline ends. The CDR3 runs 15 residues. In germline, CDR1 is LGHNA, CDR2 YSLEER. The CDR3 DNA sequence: TGCGCCAGCAGCCAAGATGAGGGGAGGGGCTATGGCTACACCTTC. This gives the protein CASSQDEGRGYGYTF.

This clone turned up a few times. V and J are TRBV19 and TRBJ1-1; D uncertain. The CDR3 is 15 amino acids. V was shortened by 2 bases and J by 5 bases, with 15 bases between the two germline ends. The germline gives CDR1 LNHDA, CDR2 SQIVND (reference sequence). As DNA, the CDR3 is TGTGCCAGTAGTATACCGGGAGCGGGATTTACTGAAGCTTTCTTT. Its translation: CASSIPGAGFTEAFF.

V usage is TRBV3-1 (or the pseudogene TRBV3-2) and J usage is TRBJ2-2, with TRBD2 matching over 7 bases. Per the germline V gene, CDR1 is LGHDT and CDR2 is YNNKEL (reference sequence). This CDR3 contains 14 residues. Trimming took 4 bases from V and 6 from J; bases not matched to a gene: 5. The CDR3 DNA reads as TGTGCCAGCAGCCTATTTCGGGGGGCCGGGGAGCTGTTTTTT. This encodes CASSLFRGAGELFF.

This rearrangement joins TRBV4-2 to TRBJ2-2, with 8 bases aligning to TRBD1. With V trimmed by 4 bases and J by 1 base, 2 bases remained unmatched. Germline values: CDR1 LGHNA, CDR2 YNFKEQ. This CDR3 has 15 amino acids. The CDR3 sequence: CASSRGTGNTGELFF. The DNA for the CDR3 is TGTGCCAGCAGCCGAGGGACAGGGAACACCGGGGAGCTGTTTTTT.

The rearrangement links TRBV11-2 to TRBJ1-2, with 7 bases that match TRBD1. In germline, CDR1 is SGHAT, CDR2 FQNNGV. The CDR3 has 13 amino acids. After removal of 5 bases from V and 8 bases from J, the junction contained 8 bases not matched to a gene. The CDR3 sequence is CASSPRQGAGYTF. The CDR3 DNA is TGTGCCAGCAGCCCGCGACAGGGTGCGGGCTACACCTTC.

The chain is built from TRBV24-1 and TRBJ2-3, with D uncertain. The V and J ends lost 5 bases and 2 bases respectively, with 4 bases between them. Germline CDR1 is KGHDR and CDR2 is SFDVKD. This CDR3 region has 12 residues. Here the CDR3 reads CATSVATDTQYF. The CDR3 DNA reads TGTGCCACCAGTGTAGCCACAGATACGCAGTATTTT.